These T cell receptor beta chains were read from a single sample in a study of vaccination and CD4 T cells after COVID-19. No antigen is known for these receptors. TCRdb re-called the PCR reads through MiXCR, storing one row per CDR3 protein. The top ten clones hold around 10% of a sample with around 15,000 distinct CDR3 sequences, roughly 50% of them seen once. Sequencing used CD4+ T cells from blood, cultured in vitro. The origin of the receptors is a human donor who had recovered from COVID-19. Each CDR3 is given with its conserved first and last residue. The D gene is left open where the match is weak. Some rows have no size entry. The others give once, few or many, or a class for an expanded clone.

TRBJ2-2,TRBV28,.,.,TGTGCCAGCAGTTTCTATGGGAGGGGGACCGGGGAGCTGTTTTTT,CASSFYGRGTGELFF
TRBJ2-1,TRBV7-6,.,TRBD2,TGTGCCAGCAGCCTCGCTGGACTAGCGGACTACAATGAGCAGTTCTTC,CASSLAGLADYNEQFF
TRBJ1-1,TRBV20-1,.,TRBD1,TGCAGTGCGGGCCGGGACAGGGGGCTTTATTTAGTCACTGAAGCTTTCTTT,CSAGRDRGLYLVTEAFF
TRBJ2-3,TRBV24-1,few,.,TGTGCCACCAGTGATTTGGAATTTGCTAGCACAGATACGCAGTATTTT,CATSDLEFASTDTQYF
TRBJ1-2,TRBV14,.,.,TGTGCCAGCAGCCAAGATTTCGGCAGTGCTAACTATGGCTACACCTTC,CASSQDFGSANYGYTF
TRBJ2-3,TRBV7-9,.,.,TGTGCCAGCAGCCCCGCCTCCAGCACAGATACGCAGTATTTT,CASSPASSTDTQYF
TRBJ1-2,TRBV20-1,.,.,TGCAGGCCATTCCGGGAAAACTATGGCTACACCTTC,CRPFRENYGYTF
TRBJ2-7,TRBV20-1,.,TRBD1,TGCAGTGCTAGGGTTGGGACAGGAGGATGGGAGCAGTACTTC,CSARVGTGGWEQYF
TRBJ1-3,TRBV7-9,few,.,TGTGCCAGCAGCTTAGAATCGGGAAACACCATATATTTT,CASSLESGNTIYF
TRBJ1-5,TRBV6-2/TRBV6-3,.,.,TGTGCCAGCAGTTACTCGACAGATAATCAGCCCCAGCATTTT,CASSYSTDNQPQHF
TRBJ2-1,TRBV5-4,.,TRBD1,TGTGCCAGCAGCGAAGGCGGACAGGGGGTTTACAATGAGCAGTTCTTC,CASSEGGQGVYNEQFF
TRBJ1-2,TRBV6-5,large,.,TGTGCCAGCAGTTTACAGGGTTACTATGGCTACACCTTC,CASSLQGYYGYTF
TRBJ2-5,TRBV11-3,.,.,TGTGCCAGCAGCTTAAATTCTTTCCAAGAGACCCAGTACTTC,CASSLNSFQETQYF
TRBJ2-7,TRBV20-1,.,.,TGCAGTGCTAGGGTTAGGGGTTACGAGCAGTACTTC,CSARVRGYEQYF
TRBJ2-1,TRBV6-2/TRBV6-3,once,.,TGTGCCAGCAGTTACGACCGGTCAGACAATGAGCAGTTCTTC,CASSYDRSDNEQFF
TRBJ1-6,TRBV10-2,.,TRBD1,TGCGCCAGCAGTGAGGACAGGGGCTTTAATTCACCCCTCCACTTT,CASSEDRGFNSPLHF
TRBJ1-2,TRBV24-1,few,.,TGTGCCACCAGTGTGTCGGACATATCGTATGGCTACACCTTC,CATSVSDISYGYTF
TRBJ2-5,TRBV9,few,TRBD1,TGTGCCAGCAGCCCTCGGACAGGACGGAGCCAAGAGACCCAGTACTTC,CASSPRTGRSQETQYF
TRBJ2-5,TRBV4-2,once,TRBD2,TGTGCCAGCAGCCATAGCGGGGGGGCGGGAGAGACCCAGTACTTC,CASSHSGGAGETQYF
TRBJ2-7,TRBV7-8,few,TRBD1,TGTGCCAGCAGGCCGGACAGGGCTGTGTTGGACGAGCAGTACTTC,CASRPDRAVLDEQYF
TRBJ1-5,TRBV20-1,.,.,TGCAGTGCCGCACCACCCCTTAATCAGCCCCAGCATTTT,CSAAPPLNQPQHF
TRBJ2-3,TRBV20-1,.,.,TGCAGTGCTAGAGATGTGCCTAGCACAGATACGCAGTATTTT,CSARDVPSTDTQYF
TRBJ1-2,TRBV6-1,.,.,TGTGCCAGCAGTGCCTCGATGGCGCGGGGCTACACCTTC,CASSASMARGYTF
TRBJ1-1,TRBV7-9,once,.,TGTGCCAGCAGCCCTATGTCGGGGGTCGGCACTGAAGCTTTCTTT,CASSPMSGVGTEAFF
TRBJ1-5,TRBV10-1,.,TRBD1,TGCGCCAGCCCGGGACAGAAAAATAGCAATCAGCCCCAGCATTTT,CASPGQKNSNQPQHF
TRBJ1-1,TRBV7-3,few,TRBD1,TGTGCCAGCAGCTTAAAGGCGACAGGGGAGAACACTGAAGCTTTCTTT,CASSLKATGENTEAFF
TRBJ1-2,TRBV7-2,few,.,TGTGCCAGCAGCTCGGGGAGCTCATCTACTAACTATGGCTACACCTTC,CASSSGSSSTNYGYTF
TRBJ2-2,TRBV6-4,.,.,TGTGCCAGCAGAACTTCCTTCAACACCGGGGAGCTGTTTTTT,CASRTSFNTGELFF
TRBJ1-4,TRBV6-6,.,.,TGTGCCAGCAGTTATAGAGGGGAAACTAATGAAAAACTGTTTTTT,CASSYRGETNEKLFF
TRBJ2-1,TRBV24-1,.,TRBD2,TGTGCCACCAGTGATTTGTCGTGGGAGGGATTCTATGAGCAGTTCTTC,CATSDLSWEGFYEQFF
TRBJ1-4,TRBV20-1,.,.,TGCAGTGCTAGGGGTCCACCAACGGGGACTAATGAAAAACTGTTTTTT,CSARGPPTGTNEKLFF
TRBJ1-5,TRBV20-1,.,TRBD1,TGCAGTGCTATTCAGTTCCGGGACAGGGGTACTCAGCCCCAGCATTTT,CSAIQFRDRGTQPQHF
TRBJ2-4,TRBV7-9,once,TRBD1,TGTGCCAGCAGCACCGGACAGGGATGGGCCAAAAACATTCAGTACTTC,CASSTGQGWAKNIQYF
TRBJ2-5,TRBV11-2,few,.,TGTGCCAGCAGCTCCCTCCTTACGGGGCGTGGGTCGGAGACCCAGTACTTC,CASSSLLTGRGSETQYF
TRBJ2-3,TRBV28,.,TRBD2,TGTGCCAGCAGTTCTAGCGGGAGGGCCGGAGATACGCAGTATTTT,CASSSSGRAGDTQYF
TRBJ2-7,TRBV27,.,.,TGTGCCAGCAGTTTATCCTGGGTCGGCAGGGCCTACGAGCAGTACTTC,CASSLSWVGRAYEQYF
TRBJ2-3,TRBV27,few,.,TGTGCCAGCAGTTTACGATCCGTGACAGATACGCAGTATTTT,CASSLRSVTDTQYF
TRBJ1-5,TRBV29-1,few,.,TGCAGCGTTGTCGGGGACGGCAATCAGCCCCAGCATTTT,CSVVGDGNQPQHF
TRBJ1-1,TRBV15,few,.,TGTGCCACCCGGACCGGGAACACTGAAGCTTTCTTT,CATRTGNTEAFF
TRBJ1-2,TRBV19,few,.,TGTGCCAGTAGTTTGACAGCCAACTATGGCTACACCTTC,CASSLTANYGYTF
TRBJ2-1,TRBV19,.,TRBD2,TGTGCCAGTAGTTTGGGGGAGGGCCGTGAGCAGTTCTTC,CASSLGEGREQFF
TRBJ2-7,TRBV2,once,TRBD1,TGTGCCAGCAGTGATAGTGGGACAGGGATCTACGAGCAGTACTTC,CASSDSGTGIYEQYF
TRBJ2-1,TRBV19,few,TRBD2,TGTGCCAGTAGACTAGCGGGAGGGCCAACTACCAATGAGCAGTTCTTC,CASRLAGGPTTNEQFF
TRBJ2-5,TRBV20-1,.,TRBD2,TGCAGTGCTAGAGATGCGGGAGTGGCTGTTAGCGAGACCCAGTACTTC,CSARDAGVAVSETQYF
TRBJ1-5,TRBV20-1,few,.,TGCAGTGCTTACCCCGGAAGCAATCAGCCCCAGCATTTT,CSAYPGSNQPQHF
TRBJ1-2,TRBV12-3/TRBV12-4,.,TRBD1,TGTGCCAGCAGTTCCCCAGGGGGCAACTATGGCTACACCTTC,CASSSPGGNYGYTF
TRBJ1-2,TRBV6-1,.,TRBD1,TGTGCCAGCAGTCCGAGGACAGGGGGTGATTATGGCTACACCTTC,CASSPRTGGDYGYTF
TRBJ1-6,TRBV19,.,.,TGTGCCAGTAGTATAGCGGGGGATTCACCCCTCCACTTT,CASSIAGDSPLHF
TRBJ2-7,TRBV6-2/TRBV6-3,few,.,TGTGCCAGCAGTTACTCGGAGGGAAGCTCCTACGAGCAGTACTTC,CASSYSEGSSYEQYF
TRBJ1-2,TRBV7-9,.,.,TGTGCCAGCAGCTTAGGAAAGGCGGACGGCTACACCTTC,CASSLGKADGYTF
TRBJ2-7,TRBV29-1,.,.,TGCAGCGTTGAAGCGGGCCGACGCTACGAGCAGTACTTC,CSVEAGRRYEQYF
TRBJ1-2,TRBV6-1,.,.,TGTGCCAGCAGCGTTGGTGGGGGGACCGATGGCTACACCTTC,CASSVGGGTDGYTF
TRBJ1-1,TRBV28,medium-sized,.,TGTGCCAGCCTTCCCCCCGGGGACTGGAAGAACACTGAAGCTTTCTTT,CASLPPGDWKNTEAFF
TRBJ2-2,TRBV2,once,TRBD2,TGTGCCAGCGCGGGGGGGATCACCGGGGAGCTGTTTTTT,CASAGGITGELFF
TRBJ1-2,TRBV6-1,few,TRBD1,TGTGCCAGCAGCCTCGTCCCGGGACAGGGACGAAGTGGCTACACCTTC,CASSLVPGQGRSGYTF
TRBJ1-6,TRBV6-1,few,.,TGTGCCAGCGGTCAGGGCTTCTCCTATAATTCACCCCTCCACTTT,CASGQGFSYNSPLHF
TRBJ2-1,TRBV10-2,.,TRBD1,TGCGCCAGCAGCGTGACGGGACAGCACAATGAGCAGTTCTTC,CASSVTGQHNEQFF
TRBJ2-7,TRBV2,.,.,TGTGCCAGCATGCGAGCGTCGCCCTACGAGCAGTACTTC,CASMRASPYEQYF
TRBJ2-3,TRBV20-1,.,.,TGCAGTGCTTCCGGGGGGCAGATAGATACGCAGTATTTT,CSASGGQIDTQYF